These 14 T cell receptor beta chains share one sample of origin, sequenced in a study of cytomegalovirus exposure and HLA in healthy donors. The protocol was immunoSEQ multiplex PCR, while the TCRdb copy is restricted to in-frame clones and leaves out a portion. The sample shows roughly 240,000 clones, around nine tenths of them seen only once. Material for sequencing was PBMCs. The receptors were sampled from a man aged 18 to 29 in good health and CMV-seronegative.

The CDR3 region has the DNA TGTGCCAGCAGTAAGGACAGGGTTTATCAGCCCCAGCATTTT. This translates into CASSKDRVYQPQHF. The gene calls are TRBV6-1 and TRBJ1-5, with 8 bases lining up with TRBD1. Germline CDR1 MNHNS, CDR2 SASEGT. The length of the CDR3 is 14 residues. The J segment lost 5 bases and the V segment lost 5 bases, leaving 5 bases of the junction unmatched.

The chain joins TRBV2 to TRBJ2-3; 8 bases align to TRBD2. Germline trimming cut 6 bases from V and 2 bases from J; bases unmatched to any gene: 4. Germline CDR1 is SNHLY and CDR2 is FYNNEI. The CDR3 spans 14 residues. The CDR3 coding sequence is TGTGCCAGCAGAGTACTAGCGGACACAGATACGCAGTATTTT. Residues: CASRVLADTDTQYF.

The chain links TRBV5-1 to TRBJ1-1, with D uncertain. This CDR3 comprises 14 residues. Germline V lookup: CDR1 SGHRS, CDR2 YFSETQ. V was trimmed by 6 bases and J by 0 bases, leaving 12 bases between them. CDR3 coding DNA: TGCGCCAGCAAGGAGGGAGCTATGAACACTGAAGCTTTCTTT. As protein: CASKEGAMNTEAFF.

The chain carries TRBV19 and TRBJ2-7; the D gene is possibly TRBD1 (5 bases). From germline, CDR1 is LNHDA and CDR2 SQIVND (reference sequence). Trimming removed 6 bases at V and 0 bases at J, with 18 bases between. The CDR3 has 16 amino acids. The CDR3 coding sequence is TGTGCCAGTAGCCACAAAATGACAGTGAACTCCTACGAGCAGTACTTC. Protein product: CASSHKMTVNSYEQYF.

The V and J genes are TRBV6-6 and TRBJ1-4; D uncertain. Germline V CDR1 and CDR2: MNHNY, SVGAGI (reference sequence). This CDR3 is built from 14 residues. The V and J ends lost 6 bases and 5 bases respectively, with 13 bases between them. In nucleotides, the CDR3 is TGTGCCAGCAGCCCTCGCGGGCCCAATGAAAAACTGTTTTTT. Encoded protein: CASSPRGPNEKLFF.

This clone has only a few counts. CDR3 coding DNA: TGTGCCAGCAGCCTAGGGGGCGGTCGGAACACTGAAGCTTTCTTT. This gives the protein CASSLGGGRNTEAFF. V usage is TRBV7-2 and J usage is TRBJ1-1; 7 positions match TRBD1. V shed 5 bases and J 1 base; nucleotides not matched to a gene: 7. CDR1 SGHTA and CDR2 FQGNSA come from the germline V gene. The CDR3 is 15 amino acids.

This sequence joins TRBV19 and TRBJ1-2, with D perhaps matching TRBD1 (5 bases). Germline assignment: CDR1 LNHDA and CDR2 SQIVND (reference sequence). The V end was cut by 5 bases, the J end by 4 bases, with 8 bases between. The CDR3 runs 12 residues. The DNA of the CDR3 is TGTGCCAGTAGTGGACATGGCTATGGCTACACCTTC. It is translated as CASSGHGYGYTF.

The rearrangement uses TRBV19 and TRBJ2-1; TRBD2 aligns across 9 bases. The CDR3 contains 14 residues. Germline V gene sequence: CDR1 LNHDA, CDR2 SQIVND (reference sequence). J was trimmed by 9 bases and V by 4 bases; bases with no gene match: 7. CDR3 region: CASSKRGAIGEQFF. The CDR3 DNA is TGTGCCAGTAGTAAGCGGGGGGCCATAGGTGAGCAGTTCTTC.

This chain connects TRBV4-3 to TRBJ2-1; no definite D call. The CDR3 has 14 residues. The germline CDR1 and CDR2 sequences are LGHNA and YSLEER. V was cut by 0 bases and J by 3 bases, with 6 bases left in between. This CDR3 reads CASSQEWLYNEQFF. The CDR3 region has the DNA TGCGCCAGCAGCCAAGAGTGGCTCTACAATGAGCAGTTCTTC.

The V call is TRBV7-9, the J call TRBJ1-5; a weak D match, TRBD1 (6 bases). Trimming left V 5 bases short and J 7 bases short, with 12 bases between. The CDR3 runs 13 residues. CDR1 and CDR2 (germline): SEHNR, FQNEAQ (reference sequence). CDR3 protein: CASSPQGWQPQHF. CDR3 nucleotide sequence: TGTGCCAGCAGCCCCCAGGGGTGGCAGCCCCAGCATTTT. Looking up the rest from reference TRBV7-9 and TRBJ1-5 gives the full variable domain: DTGVSQNPRHKITKRGQNVTFRCDPISEHNRLYWYRQTLGQGPEFLTYFQNEAQLEKSRLLSDRFSAERPKGSFSTLEIQRTEQGDSAMYLCASSPQGWQPQHFGDGTRLSIL.

The chain is built from TRBV25-1 and TRBJ2-5; 8 bases line up with TRBD2. V lost 4 bases to trimming and J lost 5 bases; unmatched junction nucleotides: 12. The V gene's germline CDR1 is MGHDK and CDR2 SYGVNS. CDR3 length: 16 amino acids. CDR3 residues: CASSVVAGGGTETQYF. The CDR3 nucleotides are TGTGCCAGCAGTGTGGTGGCGGGAGGAGGGACGGAGACCCAGTACTTC.

This clone was observed a single time. The chain combines TRBV28 with TRBJ2-7; 9 bases are shared with TRBD1. J was trimmed by 7 bases and V by 0 bases; bases with no gene match: 13. This CDR3 is 17 amino acids long. Germline CDR1 MDHEN, CDR2 SYDVKM. CDR3 in DNA: TGTGCCAGCAGTTTATGGGGGGGGACAGGGACCCCTGGTGAGCAGTACTTC. It specifies CASSLWGGTGTPGEQYF.

This rearrangement joins TRBV6-5 to TRBJ1-4; the D gene is possibly TRBD1 (5 bases). Trimming removed 6 bases at V and 4 bases at J, with 12 bases between. CDR1 is MNHEY, CDR2 SVGAGI, per germline. The CDR3 consists of 14 residues. CDR3 in amino acids: CASRNTGLNEKLFF. The CDR3 DNA reads as TGTGCCAGCAGGAATACAGGCCTTAATGAAAAACTGTTTTTT.

The V and J genes are TRBV10-2 and TRBJ2-3, with a tentative D call TRBD2 (6 bases). The germline V and J ends were trimmed by 2 bases and 1 base, with 7 bases remaining between them. CDR1 is WSHSY and CDR2 is SAAADI in the germline V gene. The CDR3 runs 14 residues. The CDR3 spells CASSEPGGTDTQYF. The CDR3 nucleotides read TGCGCCAGCAGTGAGCCGGGAGGCACAGATACGCAGTATTTT.